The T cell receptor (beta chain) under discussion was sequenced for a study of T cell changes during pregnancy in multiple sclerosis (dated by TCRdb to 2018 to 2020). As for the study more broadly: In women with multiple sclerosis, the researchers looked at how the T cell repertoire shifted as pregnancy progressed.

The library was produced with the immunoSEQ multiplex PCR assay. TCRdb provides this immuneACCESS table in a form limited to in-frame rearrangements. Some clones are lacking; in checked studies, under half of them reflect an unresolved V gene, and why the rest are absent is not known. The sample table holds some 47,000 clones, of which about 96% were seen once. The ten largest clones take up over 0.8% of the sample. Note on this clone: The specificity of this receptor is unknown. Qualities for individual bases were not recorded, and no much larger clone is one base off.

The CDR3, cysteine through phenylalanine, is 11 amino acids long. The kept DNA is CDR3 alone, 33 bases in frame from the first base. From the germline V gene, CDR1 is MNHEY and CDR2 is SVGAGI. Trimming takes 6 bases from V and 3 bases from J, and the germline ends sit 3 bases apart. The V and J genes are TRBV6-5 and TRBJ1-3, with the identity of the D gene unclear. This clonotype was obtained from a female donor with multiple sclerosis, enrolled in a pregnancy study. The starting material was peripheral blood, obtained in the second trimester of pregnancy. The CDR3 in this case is CASRSGNTIYF. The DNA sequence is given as TGTGCCAGCAGGAGTGGAAACACCATATATTTT.